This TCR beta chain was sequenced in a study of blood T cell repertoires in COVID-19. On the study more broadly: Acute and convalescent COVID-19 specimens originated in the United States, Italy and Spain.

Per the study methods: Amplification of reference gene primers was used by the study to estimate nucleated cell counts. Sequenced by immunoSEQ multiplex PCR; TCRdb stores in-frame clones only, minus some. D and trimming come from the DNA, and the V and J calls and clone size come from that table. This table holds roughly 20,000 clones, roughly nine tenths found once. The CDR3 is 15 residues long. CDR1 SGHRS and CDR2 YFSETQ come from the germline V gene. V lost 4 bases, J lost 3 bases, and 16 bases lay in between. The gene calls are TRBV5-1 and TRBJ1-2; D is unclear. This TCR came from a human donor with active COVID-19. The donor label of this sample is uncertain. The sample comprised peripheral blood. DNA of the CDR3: TGCGCCAGCAGCCACCTGAGAGACACGGACTATGGCTACACCTTC. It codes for CASSHLRDTDYGYTF.